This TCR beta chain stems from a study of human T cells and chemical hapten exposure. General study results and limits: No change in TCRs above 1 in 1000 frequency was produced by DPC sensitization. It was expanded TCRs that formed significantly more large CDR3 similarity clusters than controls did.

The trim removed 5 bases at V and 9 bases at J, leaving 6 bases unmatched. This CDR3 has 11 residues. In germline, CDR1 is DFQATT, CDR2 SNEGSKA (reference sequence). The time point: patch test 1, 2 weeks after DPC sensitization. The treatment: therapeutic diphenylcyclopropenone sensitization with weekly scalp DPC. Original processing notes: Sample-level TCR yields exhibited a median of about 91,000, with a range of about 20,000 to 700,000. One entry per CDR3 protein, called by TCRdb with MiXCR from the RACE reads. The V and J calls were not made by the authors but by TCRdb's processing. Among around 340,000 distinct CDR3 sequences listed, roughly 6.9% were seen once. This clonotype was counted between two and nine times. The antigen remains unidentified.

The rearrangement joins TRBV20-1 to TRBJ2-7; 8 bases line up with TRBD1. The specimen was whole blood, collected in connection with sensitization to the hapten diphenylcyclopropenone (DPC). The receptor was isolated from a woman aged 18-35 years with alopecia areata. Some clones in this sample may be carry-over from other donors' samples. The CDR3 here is CSAPDREVQYF. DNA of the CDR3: TGCAGTGCTCCGGACAGGGAAGTGCAGTACTTC.